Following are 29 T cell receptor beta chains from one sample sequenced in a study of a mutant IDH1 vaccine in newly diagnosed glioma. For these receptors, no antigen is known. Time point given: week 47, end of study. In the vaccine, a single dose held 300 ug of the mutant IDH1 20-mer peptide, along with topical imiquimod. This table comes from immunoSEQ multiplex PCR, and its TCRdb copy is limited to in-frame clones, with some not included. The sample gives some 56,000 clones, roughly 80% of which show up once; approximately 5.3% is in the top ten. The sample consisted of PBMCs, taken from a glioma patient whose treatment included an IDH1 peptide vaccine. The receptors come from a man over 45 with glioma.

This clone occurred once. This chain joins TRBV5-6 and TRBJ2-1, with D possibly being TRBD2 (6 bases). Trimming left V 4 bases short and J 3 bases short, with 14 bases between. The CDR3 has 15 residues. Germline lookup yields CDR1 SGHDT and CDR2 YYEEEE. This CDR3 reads CASSHWGVLYNEQFF. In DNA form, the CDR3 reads TGTGCCAGCAGCCACTGGGGGGTCCTCTACAATGAGCAGTTCTTC.

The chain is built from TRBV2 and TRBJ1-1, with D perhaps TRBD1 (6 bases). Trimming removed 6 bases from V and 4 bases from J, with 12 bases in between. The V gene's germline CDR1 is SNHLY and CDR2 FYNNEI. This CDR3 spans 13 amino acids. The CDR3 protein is CASRRQATTEAFF. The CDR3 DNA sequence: TGTGCCAGCAGGAGACAGGCTACCACTGAAGCTTTCTTT.

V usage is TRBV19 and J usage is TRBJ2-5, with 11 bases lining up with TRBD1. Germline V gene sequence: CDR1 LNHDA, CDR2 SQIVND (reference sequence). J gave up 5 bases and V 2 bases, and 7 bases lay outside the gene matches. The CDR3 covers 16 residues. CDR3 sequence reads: CASSIIGQGAGETQYF. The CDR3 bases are TGTGCCAGTAGTATAATCGGACAGGGGGCGGGCGAGACCCAGTACTTC.

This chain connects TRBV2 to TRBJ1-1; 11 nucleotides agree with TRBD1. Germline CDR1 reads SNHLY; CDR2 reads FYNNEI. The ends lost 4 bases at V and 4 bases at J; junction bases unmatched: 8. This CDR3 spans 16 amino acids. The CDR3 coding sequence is TGTGCCAGCAGTGGGACCGGGACAGGGGGAGCCACTGAAGCTTTCTTT. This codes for CASSGTGTGGATEAFF.

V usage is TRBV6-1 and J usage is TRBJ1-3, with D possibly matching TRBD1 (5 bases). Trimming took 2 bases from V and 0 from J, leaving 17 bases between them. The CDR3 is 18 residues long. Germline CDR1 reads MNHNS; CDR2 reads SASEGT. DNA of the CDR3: TGTGCCAGCAGTGAATTCGGAGGGACTGCGAGCTCTGGAAACACCATATATTTT. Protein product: CASSEFGGTASSGNTIYF.

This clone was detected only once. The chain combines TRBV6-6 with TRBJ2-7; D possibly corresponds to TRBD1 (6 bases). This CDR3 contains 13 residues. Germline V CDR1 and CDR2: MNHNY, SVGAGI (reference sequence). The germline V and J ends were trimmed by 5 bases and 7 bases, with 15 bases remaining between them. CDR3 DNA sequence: TGTGCCAGCAGTCTTACAGGGACGGGAGAGCAGTACTTC. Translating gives CASSLTGTGEQYF.

CDR3 bases: TGTGCCAGCAGCCCCAGGAGGTCAGATACGCAGTATTTT. The encoded protein is CASSPRRSDTQYF. The rearrangement joins TRBV6-5 to TRBJ2-3; D is perhaps TRBD2 (5 bases). CDR3 length: 13 residues. V lost 6 bases to trimming and J lost 4 bases, with 11 bases between them. Looked up from germline, CDR1 is MNHEY and CDR2 is SVGAGI.

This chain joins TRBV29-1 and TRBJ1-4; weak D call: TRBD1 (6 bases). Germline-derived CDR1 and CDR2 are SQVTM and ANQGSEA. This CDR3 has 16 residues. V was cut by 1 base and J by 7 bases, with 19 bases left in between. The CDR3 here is CSVEGIQGSGGEKLFF. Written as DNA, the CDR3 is TGCAGCGTTGAAGGGATTCAGGGGAGTGGGGGTGAAAAACTGTTTTTT.

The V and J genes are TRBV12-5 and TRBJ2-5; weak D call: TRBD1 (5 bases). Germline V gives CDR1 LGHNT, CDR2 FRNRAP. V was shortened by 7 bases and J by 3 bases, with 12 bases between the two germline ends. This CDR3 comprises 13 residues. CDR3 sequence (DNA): TGTGCTAGTGCCCCAAGGGGCAAAGAGACCCAGTACTTC. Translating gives CASAPRGKETQYF.

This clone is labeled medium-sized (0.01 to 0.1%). The chain's CDR3 is CSARSGQEQYF. CDR3 sequence (DNA): TGCAGTGCTAGATCTGGACAGGAGCAGTACTTC. The V call is TRBV20-1, the J call TRBJ2-7; possible D gene TRBD1, 6 bases. Per germline, CDR1 DFQATT and CDR2 SNEGSKA (reference sequence). Trimming pared 2 bases from V and 7 bases from J, leaving 9 bases between. This CDR3 spans 11 amino acids.

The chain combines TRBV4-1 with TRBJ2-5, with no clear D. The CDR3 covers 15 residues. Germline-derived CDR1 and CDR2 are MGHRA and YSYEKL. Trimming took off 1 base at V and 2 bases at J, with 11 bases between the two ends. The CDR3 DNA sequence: TGCGCCAGCAGCCAAGGGACGCTGGATCAAGAGACCCAGTACTTC. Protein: CASSQGTLDQETQYF.

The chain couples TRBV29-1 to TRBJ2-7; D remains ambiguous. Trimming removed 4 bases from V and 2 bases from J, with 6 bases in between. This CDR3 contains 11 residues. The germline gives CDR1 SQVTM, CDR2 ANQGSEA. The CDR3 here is CSVVAAYEQYF. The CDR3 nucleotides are TGCAGCGTTGTAGCCGCCTACGAGCAGTACTTC.

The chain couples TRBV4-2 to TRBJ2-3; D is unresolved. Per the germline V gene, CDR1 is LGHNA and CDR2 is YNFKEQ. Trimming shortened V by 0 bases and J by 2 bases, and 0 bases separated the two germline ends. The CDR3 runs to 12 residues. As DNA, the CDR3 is TGTGCCAGCAGCCAAGACACAGATACGCAGTATTTT. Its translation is CASSQDTDTQYF.

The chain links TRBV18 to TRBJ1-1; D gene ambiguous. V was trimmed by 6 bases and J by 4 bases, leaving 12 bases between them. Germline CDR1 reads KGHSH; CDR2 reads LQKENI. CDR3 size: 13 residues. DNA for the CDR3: TGTGCCAGCTCCCCCGCAGGAAGCACTGAAGCTTTCTTT. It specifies CASSPAGSTEAFF.

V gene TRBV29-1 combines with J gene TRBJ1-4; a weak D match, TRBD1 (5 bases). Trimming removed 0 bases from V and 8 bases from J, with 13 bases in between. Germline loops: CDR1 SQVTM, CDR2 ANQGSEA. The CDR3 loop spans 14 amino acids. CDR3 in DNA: TGCAGCGTTGAAGATAGGAAATCAGGGGAAAAACTGTTTTTT. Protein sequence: CSVEDRKSGEKLFF. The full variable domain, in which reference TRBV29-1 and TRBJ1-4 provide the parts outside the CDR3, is SAVISQKPSRDICQRGTSLTIQCQVDSQVTMMFWYRQQPGQSLTLIATANQGSEATYESGFVIDKFPISRPNLTFSTLTVSNMSPEDSSIYLCSVEDRKSGEKLFFGSGTQLSVL.

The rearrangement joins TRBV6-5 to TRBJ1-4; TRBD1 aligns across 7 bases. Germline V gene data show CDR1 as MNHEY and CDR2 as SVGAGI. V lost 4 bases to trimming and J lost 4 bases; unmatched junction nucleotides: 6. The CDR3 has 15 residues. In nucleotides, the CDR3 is TGTGCCAGCAGTTCCTCCGGGACAGTTAATGAAAAACTGTTTTTT. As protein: CASSSSGTVNEKLFF.

CDR3 amino acids: CASSQGDRGYNSPLHF. The CDR3 coding sequence is TGTGCCAGCAGCCAAGGGGACAGGGGCTATAATTCACCCCTCCACTTT. J is TRBJ1-6 and V is TRBV14; 10 bases line up with TRBD1. Germline CDR1 SGHDN, CDR2 FVKESK. CDR3 length: 16 residues. Unmatched junction bases numbered 0, after V lost 1 base and J lost 3 bases.

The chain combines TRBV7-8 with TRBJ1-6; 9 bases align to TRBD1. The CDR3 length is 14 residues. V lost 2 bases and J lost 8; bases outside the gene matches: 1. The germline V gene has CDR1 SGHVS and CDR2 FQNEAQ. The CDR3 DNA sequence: TGTGCCAGCAGCTTAACAGGGGGCGATTCACCCCTCCACTTT. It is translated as CASSLTGGDSPLHF.

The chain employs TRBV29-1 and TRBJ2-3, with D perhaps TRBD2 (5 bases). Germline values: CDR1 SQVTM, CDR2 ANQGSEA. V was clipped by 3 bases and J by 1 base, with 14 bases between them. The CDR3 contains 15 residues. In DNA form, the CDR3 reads TGCAGCGTTGATCCTCGAGATAGCGGCACAGATACGCAGTATTTT. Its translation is CSVDPRDSGTDTQYF.

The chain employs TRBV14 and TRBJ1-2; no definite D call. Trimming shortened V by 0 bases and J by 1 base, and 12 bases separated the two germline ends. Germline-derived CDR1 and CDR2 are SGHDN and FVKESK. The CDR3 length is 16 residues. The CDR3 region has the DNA TGTGCCAGCAGCCAAGATTTGGGCAGGATTAACTATGGCTACACCTTC. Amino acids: CASSQDLGRINYGYTF.

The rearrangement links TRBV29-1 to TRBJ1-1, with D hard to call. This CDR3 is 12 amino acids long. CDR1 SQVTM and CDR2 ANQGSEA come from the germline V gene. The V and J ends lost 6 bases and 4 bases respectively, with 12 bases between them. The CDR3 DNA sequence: TGCAGCGTGGGCAAGGTTGGCACTGAAGCTTTCTTT. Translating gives CSVGKVGTEAFF.

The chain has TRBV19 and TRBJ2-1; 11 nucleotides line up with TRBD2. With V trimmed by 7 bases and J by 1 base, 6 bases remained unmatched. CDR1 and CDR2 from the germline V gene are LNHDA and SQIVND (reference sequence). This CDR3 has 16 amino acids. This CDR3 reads CASKTSGGISYNEQFF. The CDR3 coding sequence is TGTGCCAGTAAAACTAGCGGGGGTATATCCTACAATGAGCAGTTCTTC. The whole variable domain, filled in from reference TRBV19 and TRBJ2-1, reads DGGITQSPKYLFRKEGQNVTLSCEQNLNHDAMYWYRQDPGQGLRLIYYSQIVNDFQKGDIAEGYSVSREKKESFPLTVTSAQKNPTAFYLCASKTSGGISYNEQFFGPGTRLTVL.

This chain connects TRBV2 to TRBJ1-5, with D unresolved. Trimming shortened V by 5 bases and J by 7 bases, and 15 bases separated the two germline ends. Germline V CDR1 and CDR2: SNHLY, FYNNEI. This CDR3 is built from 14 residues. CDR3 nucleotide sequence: TGTGCCAGCAGTTCCACCGCGGTCGGCCAGCCCCAGCATTTT. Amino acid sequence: CASSSTAVGQPQHF.

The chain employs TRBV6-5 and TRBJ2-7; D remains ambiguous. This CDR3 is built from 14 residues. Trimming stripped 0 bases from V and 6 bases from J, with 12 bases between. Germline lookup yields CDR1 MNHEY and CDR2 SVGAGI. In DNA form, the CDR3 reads TGTGCCAGCAGTTACTCTCCCCGGAGCGTCGAGCAGTACTTC. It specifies CASSYSPRSVEQYF.

The CDR3 here is CASSVNYNEQFF. DNA of the CDR3: TGTGCCAGCAGCGTAAACTACAATGAGCAGTTCTTC. This sequence joins TRBV9 and TRBJ2-1; the D is unclear. The CDR3 loop spans 12 amino acids. The V and J ends lost 1 base and 3 bases respectively, with 2 bases between them. Looked up from germline, CDR1 is SGDLS and CDR2 is YYNGEE.

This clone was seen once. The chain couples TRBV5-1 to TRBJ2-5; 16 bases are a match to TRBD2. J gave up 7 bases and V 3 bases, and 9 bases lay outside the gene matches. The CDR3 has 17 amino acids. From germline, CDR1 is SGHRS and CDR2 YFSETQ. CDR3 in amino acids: CASSSTGTSGGAGTQYF. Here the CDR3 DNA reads TGCGCCAGCAGCTCAACCGGGACTAGCGGGGGGGCCGGGACCCAGTACTTC.

CDR3 coding DNA: TGTGCCACCAGGCAGAGAAATCAGCCCCAGCATTTT. It codes for CATRQRNQPQHF. This sequence joins TRBV15 and TRBJ1-5; no firm D call. This CDR3 spans 12 amino acids. V shed 6 bases and J shed 4 bases, with 7 bases lying between them. The V gene's germline CDR1 is LNHNV and CDR2 YYDKDF (reference sequence).

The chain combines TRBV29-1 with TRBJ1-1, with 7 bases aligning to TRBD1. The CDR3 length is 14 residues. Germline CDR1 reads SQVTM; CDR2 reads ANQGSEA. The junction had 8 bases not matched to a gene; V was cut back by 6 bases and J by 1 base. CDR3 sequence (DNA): TGCAGCGTACGTGAGACAGGGTCGAACACTGAAGCTTTCTTT. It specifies CSVRETGSNTEAFF.

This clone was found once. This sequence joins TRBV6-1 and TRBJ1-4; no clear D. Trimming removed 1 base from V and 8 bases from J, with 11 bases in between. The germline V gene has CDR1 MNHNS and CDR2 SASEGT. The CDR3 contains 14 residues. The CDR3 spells CASSEVSLGEKLFF. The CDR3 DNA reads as TGTGCCAGCAGTGAAGTGAGTCTCGGGGAAAAACTGTTTTTT.